The source of this T cell receptor beta chain is a study of shared clonotypes between healthy human individuals. The protocol was immunoSEQ multiplex PCR, while the TCRdb copy is restricted to in-frame clones and leaves out a portion. The sample lists millions of clones, 85% to 95% occurring once. Trimming took 4 bases from V and 6 from J; bases not matched to a gene: 9. The CDR3 has 15 amino acids. Per the germline V gene, CDR1 is GTSNPN and CDR2 is SVGIG (reference sequence). Sequenced sample: naive CD4+ T cells sorted from blood. Subset reported: CD45RA+ positively selected. The V gene is TRBV30, the J gene TRBJ2-1; TRBD1 matches 10 bases. This receptor was taken from a man younger than 35 in good health. The CDR3 sequence: CAWIPRDRGSNEQFF. The CDR3 coding sequence is TGTGCCTGGATTCCCCGGGACAGGGGATCCAATGAGCAGTTCTTC.